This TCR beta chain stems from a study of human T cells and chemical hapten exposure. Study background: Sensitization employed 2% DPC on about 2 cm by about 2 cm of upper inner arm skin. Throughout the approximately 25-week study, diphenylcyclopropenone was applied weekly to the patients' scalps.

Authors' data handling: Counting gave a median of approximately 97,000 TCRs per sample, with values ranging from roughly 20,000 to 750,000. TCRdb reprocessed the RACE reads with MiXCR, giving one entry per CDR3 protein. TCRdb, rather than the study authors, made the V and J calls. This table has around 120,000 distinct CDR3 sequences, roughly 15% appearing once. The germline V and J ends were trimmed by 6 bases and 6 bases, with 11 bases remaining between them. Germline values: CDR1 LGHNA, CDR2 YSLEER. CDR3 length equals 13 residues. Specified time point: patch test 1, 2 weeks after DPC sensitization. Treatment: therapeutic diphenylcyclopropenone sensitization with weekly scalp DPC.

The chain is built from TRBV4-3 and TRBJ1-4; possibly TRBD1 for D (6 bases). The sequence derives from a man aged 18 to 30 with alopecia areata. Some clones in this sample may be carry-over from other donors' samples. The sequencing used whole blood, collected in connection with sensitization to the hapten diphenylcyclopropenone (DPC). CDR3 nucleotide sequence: TGCGCCAGCAGGTGGACAGACGATGAAAAACTGTTTTTT. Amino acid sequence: CASRWTDDEKLFF.